One sample yielded the 23 T cell receptor beta chains listed below, sequenced in a study of blood T cells in healthy people across ages. Sample-barcoded 5' priming and a J-beta primer mix drove a second PCR of roughly 6 to 12 cycles. TCRdb re-called the 5' RACE reads through MiXCR, storing one row per CDR3 protein. The sample contains more than 800,000 distinct CDR3 sequences, 45% of which appear only once. The specimen was blood. These receptors were collected from a woman aged 60-70 years in good health.

In the case of this clonotype: The germline gene is not matched at one end of the junction; a read error may be the cause. The V gene is TRBV6-5, the J gene TRBJ2-7, with 7 bases lining up with TRBD1. Germline V lookup: CDR1 MNHEY, CDR2 SVGAGI. CDR3 length: 16 residues. Written as DNA, the CDR3 is TGTGCCAGCAGTTCCCGACAGGGTATGGAGTCCTACGGGCAGTACTTC. Protein: CASSSRQGMESYGQYF.

The chain carries TRBV27 and TRBJ2-1; 8 bases agree with TRBD2. This CDR3 contains 13 residues. CDR1 is MNHEY and CDR2 is SMNVEV in the germline V gene (reference sequence). Trimming cost V 7 bases and J 8 bases; bases outside gene matches: 7. Here the CDR3 DNA reads TGTGCCAGCACAAATAGCGGGGCCCATGAGCAGTTCTTC. Its protein is CASTNSGAHEQFF.

In regard to this clonotype: The junction differs from germline at one of its ends, possibly a read error. The chain has TRBV18 and TRBJ2-5; no clear D gene. This CDR3 contains 13 residues. CDR1 and CDR2 (germline): KGHSH, LQKENI. The CDR3 loop reads CARSPIVRETQYF. DNA for the CDR3: TGTGCCCGCTCACCGATCGTCCGGGAGACCCAGTACTTC.

Regarding this clonotype: At one end the junction does not follow the germline gene, possibly because of a read error. This sequence joins TRBV13 and TRBJ2-5; TRBD2 agrees at 10 bases. The CDR3 extends over 16 amino acids. Germline V gene data show CDR1 as PRHDT and CDR2 as FYEKMQ (reference sequence). The CDR3 coding sequence is TGTGCCAGCAGCCAACTAGCGGGAAGGGGACAAGAGGCCCAGTACTTC. Residues: CASSQLAGRGQEAQYF. The full variable domain, with the rest looked up from reference TRBV13 and TRBJ2-5, is AAGVIQSPRHLIKEKRETATLKCYPIPRHDTVYWYQQGPGQDPQFLISFYEKMQSDKGSIPDRFSAQQFSDYHSELNMSSLELGDSALYFCASSQLAGRGQEAQYFGPGTRLLVL.

The chain is built from TRBV3-1 and TRBJ2-7, with unresolved D. CDR1 and CDR2 (germline): LGHDT, YNNKEL (reference sequence). V shed 0 bases and J shed 2 bases, with 8 bases lying between them. This CDR3 has 14 amino acids. The CDR3 region is CASSQDLRPYEQYF. The CDR3, as DNA: TGTGCCAGCAGCCAAGATTTGCGTCCCTACGAGCAGTACTTC.

This clonotype has only a few counts. The chain is built from TRBV12-3 or TRBV12-4 and TRBJ1-2; D gene ambiguous. CDR3 length: 12 amino acids. The V end was cut by 6 bases, the J end by 5 bases, with 10 bases between. The CDR3 coding sequence is TGTGCCAGCAGGCGGTTAGGATATGGCTACACCTTC. Its protein product is CASRRLGYGYTF.

This clonotype showed up just a few times. The gene calls are TRBV12-3 or TRBV12-4 and TRBJ1-2; a weak D match, TRBD1 (5 bases). The CDR3 is made up of 13 amino acids. V lost 5 bases, J lost 4 bases, and 11 bases lay in between. Here the CDR3 DNA reads TGTGCCAGCAGTCTCAAAGACAGCTATGGCTACACCTTC. As protein: CASSLKDSYGYTF.

Turning to this clonotype: An end of the junction differs from the germline gene, which may be a read error. The chain couples TRBV20-1 to TRBJ2-1, with 10 nucleotides matching TRBD1. Looked up from germline, CDR1 is DFQATT and CDR2 is SNEGSKA (reference sequence). The CDR3 totals 14 residues. CDR3 sequence: CSATQDRGDNEQFF. The CDR3 DNA is TGTAGTGCTACCCAGGACAGGGGGGACAATGAGCAGTTCTTC.

This chain links TRBV11-2 with TRBJ2-1; perhaps TRBD2 as D (6 bases). V dropped 0 bases and J dropped 8 bases, with 8 bases sitting between them. The CDR3 runs to 13 residues. CDR1 and CDR2 (germline): SGHAT, FQNNGV. Here the CDR3 DNA reads TGTGCCAGCAGCTTAGAAGTAGCGGATGAGCAGTTCTTC. This translates into CASSLEVADEQFF.

J is TRBJ2-5 and V is TRBV11-2; the match to TRBD2 covers 12 bases. Matching the DNA end better, TRBJ2-7 makes the J call doubtful. The CDR3 is made up of 15 amino acids. The germline CDR1 and CDR2 sequences are SGHAT and FQNNGV. The CDR3: CASSFQLAGGYEQYF. The CDR3 nucleotides read TGTGCCAGCAGCTTCCAACTAGCGGGGGGCTACGAGCAGTACTTC.

The chain is built from TRBV29-1 and TRBJ2-1; 8 bases match TRBD2. Germline trimming cut 0 bases from V and 3 bases from J; bases unmatched to any gene: 10. The CDR3 has 17 amino acids. Germline V gives CDR1 SQVTM, CDR2 ANQGSEA. The CDR3 reads CSVEDEAAGVIYNEQFF. The CDR3 DNA follows: TGCAGCGTTGAAGATGAGGCAGCGGGAGTAATCTACAATGAGCAGTTCTTC.

This clonotype has a handful of counts. Here the CDR3 DNA reads TGTGCCAGCAGCTTAATAGCCGAACCCACCTACGAGCAGTACTTC. The encoded protein is CASSLIAEPTYEQYF. This chain links TRBV7-2 with TRBJ2-7; D is undetermined. The germline V gene encodes CDR1 SGHTA and CDR2 FQGNSA. The CDR3 has 15 residues. The V gene lost 2 bases and the J gene lost 2 bases, with 13 bases spanning the gap.

This clonotype turned up a few times. The rearrangement uses TRBV5-1 and TRBJ2-5; TRBD1 is a possible D gene (5 bases). Between the trimmed V and J ends, which lost 2 bases and 2 bases, there was a span of 16 bases. Germline loops: CDR1 SGHRS, CDR2 YFSETQ. The CDR3 runs 16 residues. The CDR3 region has the DNA TGCGCCAGCAGCTTCTCTTCAGACAGACGACAAGAGACCCAGTACTTC. This encodes CASSFSSDRRQETQYF.

This chain joins TRBV29-1 and TRBJ1-1; 8 nucleotides match TRBD1. V lost 5 bases and J lost 0; bases outside the gene matches: 14. Per germline, CDR1 SQVTM and CDR2 ANQGSEA. The CDR3 runs to 17 residues. Here the CDR3 reads CSVKGQGGSWMNTEAFF. The CDR3, as DNA: TGCAGCGTTAAAGGACAGGGCGGAAGTTGGATGAACACTGAAGCTTTCTTT.

The chain employs TRBV3-1 and TRBJ2-1; D is undetermined. Germline CDR1 and CDR2: LGHDT and YNNKEL (reference sequence). The germline V and J ends were trimmed by 1 base and 0 bases, with 19 bases remaining between them. The CDR3 spans 19 residues. The CDR3 nucleotides read TGTGCCAGCAGCCAAGCCGTCGGCCCCTATACCGTCTCCTACAATGAGCAGTTCTTC. Encoded protein: CASSQAVGPYTVSYNEQFF.

The chain employs TRBV6-6 and TRBJ1-2; D is unresolved. V was pared by 6 bases and J by 5 bases, with 13 bases between. The length of the CDR3 is 13 residues. Germline CDR1 MNHNY, CDR2 SVGAGI (reference sequence). CDR3 sequence (DNA): TGTGCCAGCAGGAAGGACGGACCTTATGGCTACACCTTC. This gives the protein CASRKDGPYGYTF.

This clonotype was detected a few times. This chain connects TRBV14 to TRBJ2-4, with D hard to call. The DNA end favors TRBJ2-5, so the J call may be wrong. From germline, CDR1 is SGHDN and CDR2 FVKESK. This CDR3 spans 13 amino acids. CDR3 region: CASSQPREETQYF. CDR3 sequence (DNA): TGTGCCAGCAGCCAACCCCGGGAAGAGACCCAGTACTTC.

This clonotype came up once. V and J are TRBV6-5 and TRBJ2-1; possibly TRBD2 for D (5 bases). V was clipped by 6 bases and J by 8 bases, with 14 bases between them. From germline, CDR1 is MNHEY and CDR2 SVGAGI. The CDR3 is 13 residues long. The CDR3 is CASRGMRVDEQFF. The CDR3 DNA reads TGTGCCAGCAGGGGCATGAGGGTCGATGAGCAGTTCTTC.

This clonotype occurred a few times. The chain uses TRBV5-1 and TRBJ2-5; TRBD1 matches 11 bases. TRBJ2-7 explains the end of the DNA better; the J call may be wrong. This CDR3 contains 16 residues. The germline V gene encodes CDR1 SGHRS and CDR2 YFSETQ. The CDR3 DNA follows: TGCGCCAGCGGAGTAAACCCGGGACAGGGGGAATACGAGCAGTACTTC. Amino acids: CASGVNPGQGEYEQYF.

On this clonotype: Since a much larger clone is just one base distant, this may be a read error. The chain is built from TRBV7-8 and TRBJ2-3, with D possibly matching TRBD2 (6 bases). V lost 11 bases, J lost 3 bases, and 18 bases lay in between. The CDR3 extends over 14 amino acids. CDR1 is SGHVS, CDR2 FQNEAQ, per germline. The CDR3 reads CASRTGGKTDTQYF. The CDR3 DNA reads as TGTGCCTCCCGGACTGGCGGGAAGACAGATACGCAGTATTTT.

V is TRBV11-2 and J is TRBJ2-7, with 9 positions matching TRBD1. The V gene's germline CDR1 is SGHAT and CDR2 FQNNGV. This CDR3 contains 15 residues. V lost 1 base, J lost 7 bases, and 8 bases stayed unmatched. The CDR3, as DNA: TGTGCCAGCAGCTTAGGCCTACAGGGGGCGGGTGAGCAGTACTTC. This codes for CASSLGLQGAGEQYF.

This clonotype was seen once. The V gene is TRBV7-9, the J gene TRBJ2-1; D call uncertain. CDR1 is SEHNR and CDR2 is FQNEAQ in the germline V gene (reference sequence). The CDR3 has 16 residues. V gave up 0 bases and J gave up 5 bases, with 14 bases separating them. CDR3: CASSLAPRSRDNEQFF. The CDR3 DNA reads TGTGCCAGCAGCTTAGCCCCCCGGAGTCGGGACAATGAGCAGTTCTTC.

This chain connects TRBV18 to TRBJ2-6; 9 nucleotides agree with TRBD2. CDR1 is KGHSH and CDR2 is LQKENI in the germline V gene. The CDR3 length is 18 residues. V shed 3 bases, J shed 0 bases, and the junction held 6 bases outside the gene matches. The CDR3 is CASSPGAGGHSGANVLTF. For the CDR3, the DNA is TGTGCCAGCTCACCCGGAGCGGGAGGCCACTCTGGGGCCAACGTCCTGACTTTC.